The present T cell receptor (beta chain) was sequenced within a study of blood T cell repertoires in COVID-19 (dated by TCRdb to the early 2020s). Background on the whole study: Samples covering the acute and convalescent phases of COVID-19 were provided by collaborators in the United States, Italy and Spain. The material from the prospective study consisted of cDNA or gDNA derived from T cells, B-cell-depleted T cells, or PBMCs. The samples were drawn from the first 160 participants of the ongoing ImmuneRACE study and from more than 1,000 subjects provided by 6 global collaborators. Where available, HLA class I and class II types were obtained from metadata supplied by the sample provider rather than from assay-based typing. The repertoires were made available in a free public database intended to serve as a resource for research on the immune response to SARS-CoV-2. The sample metadata nearly always contained a de-identified subject ID, COVID-19 status, age in years and sex. Subjects who had been exposed to COVID-19, were actively infected with it, or had recovered from it provided the deeply sampled blood TCRbeta repertoires that made up the dataset. The paper's findings and limits, for the study overall: Clinical and demographic metadata were provided uncurated, with the amount varying by source and participant.

TCRbeta CDR3 regions were amplified from genomic DNA by means of the immunoSEQ Assay, a bias-controlled multiplex PCR. From the authors' description of their analysis: Within the assay, amplification of reference gene primers was used to estimate how many nucleated cells each sample contained. To quantify the absolute abundance of each unique TCRbeta CDR3 rearrangement, sequence reads were collapsed and filtered. For each sample, productive Simpson clonality was calculated as the square root of Simpson's diversity index across productive rearrangements. Not all clones reach the TCRdb copy of this immuneACCESS table, which keeps in-frame sequences only. Checked studies attribute under half of the gap to unresolved V genes and leave the rest unexplained. That table furnishes V, J and clone size, whereas the DNA furnished D and trimming. For this sample the table gives about 370,000 clones, of which 89% were detected only once. The leading ten clones occupy about 2.9% of the sample.

The CDR3 contains 16 residues, cysteine and phenylalanine counted. This entry keeps only the CDR3 DNA: 48 bases, framed from base 1. Trimming at the junction amounts to 6 bases on V and 0 bases on J, and the germline ends lie 12 bases apart. CDR1 and CDR2, per the germline V gene (reference sequence), are LNHDA and SQIVND. At one collaborating source in Seattle, patients were enrolled during active infection and were followed longitudinally through the course of disease. Collaborating institutions collected whole blood in K2EDTA tubes following their own protocols. For TCRbeta analysis, collaborators shipped samples in one of three forms: frozen whole blood, isolated PBMCs, or DNA extracted from either of those sample types. Regarding this clone: The antigen this receptor binds is unknown. The input lacks base qualities; no much larger clone sits a single base away.

This receptor was identified in a woman in her thirties with COVID-19, enrolled during active disease. Material for sequencing was peripheral blood. This receptor chain uses TRBV19 and TRBJ2-6; there is no confident call for the D gene. CDR3 sequence: CASSLIFSSGANVLTF. In nucleotides, the sequence is TGTGCCAGTAGCCTTATATTTAGCTCTGGGGCCAACGTCCTGACTTTC.